One and the same sample provided the 30 T cell receptor beta chains below, sequenced in a study of cytomegalovirus exposure and HLA in healthy donors. Amplification used 60 Vbeta primers and 13 Jbeta primers. Measured with immunoSEQ multiplex PCR; TCRdb has only the in-frame clones, and not every one. The sample shows approximately 150,000 clones, over 80% of them seen only once. The sequencing input was PBMCs. Source of these receptors: a man aged 50 or older in good health and CMV-seropositive.

The chain combines TRBV6-1 with TRBJ2-7; 8 bases line up with TRBD2. This CDR3 is 11 amino acids long. With V trimmed by 10 bases and J by 7 bases, 6 bases remained unmatched. Germline CDR1 reads MNHNS; CDR2 reads SASEGT. The CDR3 region is CATKGTREQYF. In nucleotides, the CDR3 is TGTGCCACCAAGGGGACTAGAGAGCAGTACTTC.

This chain connects TRBV9 to TRBJ2-1; D may be TRBD2 (7 bases). CDR3 length: 14 residues. Trimming cost V 4 bases and J 7 bases, with 15 bases left between them. CDR1 and CDR2 (germline): SGDLS, YYNGEE. The CDR3 DNA reads as TGTGCCAGCAGCCGAGGGGGGGGAGGGAATGAGCAGTTCTTC. Translating gives CASSRGGGGNEQFF. Combining the CDR3 with reference TRBV9 and TRBJ2-1 gives the whole variable domain DSGVTQTPKHLITATGQRVTLRCSPRSGDLSVYWYQQSLDQGLQFLIQYYNGEERAKGNILERFSAQQFPDLHSELNLSSLELGDSALYFCASSRGGGGNEQFFGPGTRLTVL.

This clone was detected only a few times. Other DNA sequences in this specimen translate into the identical CDR3. The rearrangement uses TRBV5-1 and TRBJ1-1; 9 bases are shared with TRBD1. Trimming removed 3 bases from V and 0 bases from J; junction bases left unmatched: 3. CDR1 is SGHRS, CDR2 YFSETQ, per germline. The CDR3 consists of 15 residues. CDR3 DNA: TGCGCCAGCAGCTCGGGGACAGGGATGAACACTGAAGCTTTCTTT. Encoded protein: CASSSGTGMNTEAFF.

This clone was recorded once. This sample includes further DNA sequences coding for the same CDR3. The chain employs TRBV30 and TRBJ1-5, with D perhaps matching TRBD1 (6 bases). V gave up 0 bases and J gave up 4 bases, with 10 bases separating them. The CDR3 runs 14 residues. Germline V gene lookup returns CDR1 GTSNPN and CDR2 SVGIG (reference sequence). CDR3 bases: TGTGCCTGGAGTGTCGGGCAGGGGAATCAGCCCCAGCATTTT. It encodes CAWSVGQGNQPQHF.

This clone was seen more than once but under ten times. This chain links TRBV7-6 with TRBJ2-2; no firm D call. CDR1 and CDR2 (germline): SGHVS, FNYEAQ. Trimming stripped 1 base from V and 8 bases from J, with 5 bases between. There are 12 residues in the CDR3. The CDR3 nucleotides are TGTGCCAGCAGCTTAGTCGGTGGGGAGCTGTTTTTT. This encodes CASSLVGGELFF.

This clone was counted between two and nine times. The V gene is TRBV4-2, the J gene TRBJ2-7; 12 bases fit TRBD2. Germline CDR1 reads LGHNA; CDR2 reads YNFKEQ. After removal of 4 bases from V and 0 bases from J, the junction contained 16 bases not matched to a gene. The CDR3 is made up of 20 amino acids. The CDR3 spells CASSPMRASGRAWSSYEQYF. The CDR3 bases are TGTGCCAGCAGCCCCATGAGAGCTAGCGGGAGGGCATGGAGCTCCTACGAGCAGTACTTC.

DNA for the CDR3: TGTGCCAGCAGTTACCGGGCAGGGCTTAATTCACCCCTCCACTTT. Its translation is CASSYRAGLNSPLHF. The V gene is TRBV6-5, the J gene TRBJ1-6, with D possibly being TRBD1 (5 bases). The CDR3 length is 15 residues. Trimming took 2 bases from V and 6 from J, leaving 11 bases between them. Germline V gene sequence: CDR1 MNHEY, CDR2 SVGAGI.

This chain connects TRBV7-2 to TRBJ2-4, with 11 bases that match TRBD2. V shed 4 bases, J shed 7 bases, and the junction held 12 bases outside the gene matches. From germline, CDR1 is SGHTA and CDR2 FQGNSA. This CDR3 region has 17 residues. The CDR3 DNA follows: TGTGCCAGCAGCTCTACCCTTAGCGGGAGGGGTTGGAACATTCAGTACTTC. This translates into CASSSTLSGRGWNIQYF.

This chain joins TRBV19 and TRBJ2-1, with a possible D match to TRBD1 (5 bases). CDR1 is LNHDA, CDR2 SQIVND, per germline (reference sequence). Trimming left V 5 bases short and J 0 bases short, with 14 bases between. This CDR3 is built from 16 residues. The CDR3 sequence: CASSGQWATSYNEQFF. The CDR3 nucleotides are TGTGCCAGTAGTGGACAATGGGCGACCTCCTACAATGAGCAGTTCTTC.

The chain has TRBV7-3 and TRBJ1-2; 8 positions agree with TRBD1. The length of the CDR3 is 13 residues. The V gene's germline CDR1 is SGHTA and CDR2 FQGTGA. Trimming removed 3 bases from V and 6 bases from J; junction bases left unmatched: 3. In nucleotides, the CDR3 is TGTGCCAGCAGCTTTACAGGGGGGGATGGCTACACCTTC. Encoded protein: CASSFTGGDGYTF.

The chain employs TRBV5-1 and TRBJ2-7; 10 bases are a match to TRBD2. There are 16 residues in the CDR3. J was trimmed by 3 bases and V by 4 bases; bases with no gene match: 10. Germline V lookup: CDR1 SGHRS, CDR2 YFSETQ. In nucleotides, the CDR3 is TGCGCCAGCAGCGTAAGCGGGGGGGTGGCCGACTACGAGCAGTACTTC. Translated, it gives CASSVSGGVADYEQYF.

The sample holds one count of this clone. The V and J genes are TRBV19 and TRBJ2-3, with TRBD1 matching over 7 bases. This CDR3 has 17 residues. Germline V gene sequence: CDR1 LNHDA, CDR2 SQIVND (reference sequence). V shed 4 bases and J 4 bases; nucleotides not matched to a gene: 14. DNA of the CDR3: TGTGCCAGTAGTACAAACCGCGGACAGGTGGGAGCAGATACGCAGTATTTT. Amino acid sequence: CASSTNRGQVGADTQYF. Full variable domain (rest looked up from reference TRBV19 and TRBJ2-3): DGGITQSPKYLFRKEGQNVTLSCEQNLNHDAMYWYRQDPGQGLRLIYYSQIVNDFQKGDIAEGYSVSREKKESFPLTVTSAQKNPTAFYLCASSTNRGQVGADTQYFGPGTRLTVL.

This sequence joins TRBV4-3 and TRBJ1-2; 10 bases are shared with TRBD1. Looked up from germline, CDR1 is LGHNA and CDR2 is YSLEER. This CDR3 region has 15 residues. J lost 5 bases, V lost 4 bases, and 7 bases had no gene match. Written as DNA, the CDR3 is TGCGCCAGCAGCCCCGGGACAGGGGTCGGGTATGGCTACACCTTC. Translating gives CASSPGTGVGYGYTF.

The rearrangement links TRBV7-8 to TRBJ2-2; TRBD1 is a possible D gene (7 bases). Trimming removed 4 bases from V and 9 bases from J, with 9 bases in between. The length of the CDR3 is 12 residues. In germline, CDR1 is SGHVS, CDR2 FQNEAQ. The CDR3 loop reads CASSSGGRELFF. The CDR3, as DNA: TGTGCCAGCAGCTCAGGGGGGAGGGAGCTGTTTTTT.

This chain links TRBV30 with TRBJ1-2; maybe TRBD1 (5 bases). From germline, CDR1 is GTSNPN and CDR2 SVGIG (reference sequence). There are 14 residues in the CDR3. The V and J ends lost 0 bases and 8 bases respectively, with 16 bases between them. The CDR3 coding sequence is TGTGCCTGGAGTGTACTTTCGGGGGAAATGGGCTACACCTTC. Its protein is CAWSVLSGEMGYTF.

The chain employs TRBV28 and TRBJ2-6; TRBD2 agrees at 10 bases. The junction had 8 bases not matched to a gene; V was cut back by 4 bases and J by 11 bases. CDR1 and CDR2 (germline): MDHEN, SYDVKM. The length of the CDR3 is 15 residues. CDR3 sequence: CASSSILAGDYVLTF. CDR3 in DNA: TGTGCCAGCAGTTCAATTCTAGCGGGAGATTACGTCCTGACTTTC.

The V gene is TRBV7-2, the J gene TRBJ2-5, with TRBD2 matching 10 bases. The CDR3 sequence is 15 residues long. Germline CDR1 is SGHTA and CDR2 is FQGNSA. The V gene end was trimmed by 4 bases and the J gene end by 4 bases; junction bases not matched to a gene: 6. In nucleotides, the CDR3 is TGTGCCAGCAGCTCGGAAGCGGGGGGGCCAGAGACCCAGTACTTC. Translated: CASSSEAGGPETQYF.

The rearrangement links TRBV7-2 to TRBJ2-7; 9 bases are shared with TRBD1. The V gene's germline CDR1 is SGHTA and CDR2 FQGNSA. CDR3 length equals 14 residues. The V gene end was trimmed by 3 bases and the J gene end by 6 bases; junction bases not matched to a gene: 6. This CDR3 reads CASSFGQGYGEQYF. DNA of the CDR3: TGTGCCAGCAGCTTTGGACAGGGGTATGGCGAGCAGTACTTC. Complete variable domain (other parts from reference TRBV7-2 and TRBJ2-7): GAGVSQSPSNKVTEKGKDVELRCDPISGHTALYWYRQSLGQGLEFLIYFQGNSAPDKSGLPSDRFSAERTGGSVSTLTIQRTQQEDSAVYLCASSFGQGYGEQYFGPGTRLTVT.

The chain combines TRBV5-4 with TRBJ2-1; 11 nucleotides line up with TRBD2. This CDR3 is 17 amino acids long. The ends lost 0 bases at V and 2 bases at J; junction bases unmatched: 4. Germline assignment: CDR1 SGHNT and CDR2 YYREEE (reference sequence). CDR3 DNA: TGTGCCAGCAGCTTGGGGACTAGCGGGTCAACCTACAATGAGCAGTTCTTC. Its translation is CASSLGTSGSTYNEQFF.

The J gene is TRBJ1-1, the V gene TRBV7-3; the D is unclear. CDR1 and CDR2 (germline): SGHTA, FQGTGA. CDR3 size: 14 residues. Trimming stripped 7 bases from V and 0 bases from J, with 12 bases between. Here the CDR3 reads CASKFGFLNTEAFF. Written as DNA, the CDR3 is TGTGCCAGCAAATTCGGGTTTTTGAACACTGAAGCTTTCTTT.

This chain uses TRBV28 with TRBJ2-3; tentatively, D is TRBD2 (6 bases). From germline, CDR1 is MDHEN and CDR2 SYDVKM. V was clipped by 5 bases and J by 4 bases, with 13 bases between them. The CDR3 has 14 amino acids. CDR3 sequence: CASSPRGFSDTQYF. The CDR3 DNA sequence: TGTGCCAGCAGTCCACGGGGGTTTTCAGATACGCAGTATTTT.

The chain employs TRBV5-1 and TRBJ2-5; perhaps TRBD2 as D (5 bases). Between the trimmed V and J ends, which lost 1 base and 2 bases, there was a span of 12 bases. The CDR3 length is 15 residues. Germline V gene sequence: CDR1 SGHRS, CDR2 YFSETQ. Written as DNA, the CDR3 is TGCGCCAGCAGCTTGCGGGAACTACTTCAAGAGACCCAGTACTTC. Residues: CASSLRELLQETQYF. Drawing the rest from reference TRBV5-1 and TRBJ2-5, the complete variable domain is KAGVTQTPRYLIKTRGQQVTLSCSPISGHRSVSWYQQTPGQGLQFLFEYFSETQRNKGNFPGRFSGRQFSNSRSEMNVSTLELGDSALYLCASSLRELLQETQYFGPGTRLLVL.

V is TRBV2 and J is TRBJ2-2; 9 bases map to TRBD2. CDR3 length: 17 residues. CDR1 and CDR2 (germline): SNHLY, FYNNEI. J gave up 3 bases and V 1 base, and 6 bases lay outside the gene matches. This chain's CDR3 is CASSEDRTSAHTGELFF. CDR3 DNA sequence: TGTGCCAGCAGTGAAGACCGGACTAGCGCCCACACCGGGGAGCTGTTTTTT.

V usage is TRBV28 and J usage is TRBJ1-6; D remains unclear. Per germline, CDR1 MDHEN and CDR2 SYDVKM. V lost 6 bases and J lost 8, with 17 bases in between. There are 15 residues in the CDR3. CDR3 amino acids: CASRPLALGDSPLHF. The CDR3 DNA reads TGTGCCAGCAGACCCCTAGCACTTGGAGATTCACCCCTCCACTTT.

The chain carries TRBV7-3 and TRBJ2-7, with TRBD1 identical over 10 bases. Germline V lookup: CDR1 SGHTA, CDR2 FQGTGA. The CDR3 consists of 14 residues. The V and J ends lost 8 bases and 7 bases, in that order; junction bases with no gene match: 11. CDR3: CASPPGGQGFEQYF. CDR3 in DNA: TGTGCCAGCCCACCTGGGGGACAGGGGTTTGAGCAGTACTTC.

The J gene is TRBJ1-5, the V gene TRBV10-1, with 7 bases identical to TRBD1. The CDR3 contains 17 residues. Looked up from germline, CDR1 is WNHNN and CDR2 is SYGVQD (reference sequence). With 0 bases clipped from V and 3 bases from J, the junction kept 8 bases outside the gene matches. CDR3 in amino acids: CASSESLVTGINQPQHF. The CDR3, as DNA: TGCGCCAGCAGTGAGTCGTTAGTGACAGGGATCAATCAGCCCCAGCATTTT.

This rearrangement joins TRBV6-6 to TRBJ1-1; TRBD1 matches 9 bases. This CDR3 is built from 15 residues. Germline V gene data show CDR1 as MNHNY and CDR2 as SVGAGI (reference sequence). The J segment lost 3 bases and the V segment lost 1 base, leaving 3 bases of the junction unmatched. The CDR3 nucleotides read TGTGCCAGCAGTTACTTGGGACAGGGCGACACTGAAGCTTTCTTT. This sequence encodes CASSYLGQGDTEAFF.

This clone was observed a single time. The chain carries TRBV7-9 and TRBJ2-3, with D perhaps matching TRBD2 (6 bases). The germline V and J ends were trimmed by 0 bases and 1 base, with 8 bases remaining between them. The CDR3 loop spans 15 amino acids. Looked up from germline, CDR1 is SEHNR and CDR2 is FQNEAQ (reference sequence). CDR3 sequence reads: CASSLAPGGTDTQYF. CDR3 in DNA: TGTGCCAGCAGCTTAGCGCCGGGGGGCACAGATACGCAGTATTTT.

V usage is TRBV2 and J usage is TRBJ1-2; D uncertain. Per the germline V gene, CDR1 is SNHLY and CDR2 is FYNNEI. The CDR3 extends over 13 amino acids. Trimming left V 3 bases short and J 8 bases short, with 13 bases between. CDR3 sequence: CASSDEYVKGYTF. The CDR3 DNA reads as TGTGCCAGCAGTGATGAGTACGTTAAGGGCTACACCTTC.

The chain is built from TRBV2 and TRBJ1-1; D is ambiguous. The CDR3 totals 15 residues. V gave up 4 bases and J gave up 5 bases, with 17 bases separating them. Germline V gives CDR1 SNHLY, CDR2 FYNNEI. The CDR3 region has the DNA TGTGCCAGCAGTGGACGGGTCGTGGAGGGTACTGAAGCTTTCTTT. This sequence encodes CASSGRVVEGTEAFF.